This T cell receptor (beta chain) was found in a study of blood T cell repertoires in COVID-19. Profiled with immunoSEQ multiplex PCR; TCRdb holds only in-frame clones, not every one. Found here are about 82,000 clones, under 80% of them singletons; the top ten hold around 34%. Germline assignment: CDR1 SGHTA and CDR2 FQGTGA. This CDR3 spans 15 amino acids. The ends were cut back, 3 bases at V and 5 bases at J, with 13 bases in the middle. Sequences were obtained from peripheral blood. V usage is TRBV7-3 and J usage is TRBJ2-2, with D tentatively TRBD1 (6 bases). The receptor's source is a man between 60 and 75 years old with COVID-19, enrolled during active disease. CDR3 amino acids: CASSLTTGWTGELFF. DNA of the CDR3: TGTGCCAGCAGCTTGACAACAGGGTGGACCGGGGAGCTGTTTTTT.